This T cell receptor beta chain was observed in a study of technical replicates of blood from four donors. Repertoires were generated with immunoSEQ multiplex PCR, while TCRdb's copy carries only in-frame clones and drops some. The table has roughly 71,000 clones, roughly 92% seen once. This clone appeared once. The sequenced sample was T cells isolated from PBMCs. The sequence derives from a human donor in good health.

The CDR3 DNA is TGTGCCAGCAGTTACTCGTTACTGGACACTGAAGCTTTCTTT. Its translation is CASSYSLLDTEAFF. The V gene is TRBV6-5, the J gene TRBJ1-1; D uncertain. The CDR3 sequence is 14 residues long. The germline V gene encodes CDR1 MNHEY and CDR2 SVGAGI. The germline V and J ends were trimmed by 0 bases and 3 bases, with 8 bases remaining between them.